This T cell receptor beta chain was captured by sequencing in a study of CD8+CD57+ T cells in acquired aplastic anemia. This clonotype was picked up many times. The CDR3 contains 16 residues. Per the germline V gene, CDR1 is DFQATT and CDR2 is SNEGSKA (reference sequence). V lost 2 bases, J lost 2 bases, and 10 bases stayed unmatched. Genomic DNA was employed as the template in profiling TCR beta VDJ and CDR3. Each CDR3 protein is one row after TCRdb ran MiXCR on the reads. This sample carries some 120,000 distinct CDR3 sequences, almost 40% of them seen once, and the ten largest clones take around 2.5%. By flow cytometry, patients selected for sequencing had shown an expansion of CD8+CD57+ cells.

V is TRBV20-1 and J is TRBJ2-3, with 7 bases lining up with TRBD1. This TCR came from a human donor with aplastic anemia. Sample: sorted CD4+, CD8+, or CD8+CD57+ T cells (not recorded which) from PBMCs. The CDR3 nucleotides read TGCAGTGCTAGAAACCCGGGACAGCGAGCCACAGATACGCAGTATTTT. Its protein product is CSARNPGQRATDTQYF.